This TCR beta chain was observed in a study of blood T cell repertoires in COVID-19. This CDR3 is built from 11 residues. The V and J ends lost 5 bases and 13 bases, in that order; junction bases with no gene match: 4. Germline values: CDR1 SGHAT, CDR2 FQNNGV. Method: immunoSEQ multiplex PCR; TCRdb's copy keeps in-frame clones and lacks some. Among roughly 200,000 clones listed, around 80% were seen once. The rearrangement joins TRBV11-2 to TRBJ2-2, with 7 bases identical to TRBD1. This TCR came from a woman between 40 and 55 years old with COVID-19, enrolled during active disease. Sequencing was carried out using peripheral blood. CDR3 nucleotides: TGTGCCAGCAGCCGACAGGGTGGGCTGTTTTTT. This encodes CASSRQGGLFF.